Sequencing of this TCR beta chain was carried out in a study of blood T cells in healthy people across ages. The CDR3 extends over 16 amino acids. The V end was cut by 1 base, the J end by 4 bases, with 16 bases between. Germline-derived CDR1 and CDR2 are SGHVS and FQNEAQ. Next came a second PCR, run for roughly 6 to 11 cycles, which used a sample-barcoded 5' primer along with a J-beta primer mix. MiXCR, applied by TCRdb to the 5' RACE reads, yields one record per CDR3 protein. This sample has approximately 800,000 distinct CDR3 sequences, with 25% found just once. These sequences were also reported in another study, on T cells of mothers and their children.

The clonotype originates from a boy aged 5-17 years in good health. Sequenced material: blood. The chain joins TRBV7-8 to TRBJ1-2, with a weak D call TRBD1 (5 bases). The CDR3 DNA reads as TGTGCCAGCAGCTTAGGTTTGGGGGACCCAGCCTATGGCTACACCTTC. This sequence encodes CASSLGLGDPAYGYTF.